Listed here is a single T cell receptor (beta chain). Trimming stripped 5 bases from V and 5 bases from J, with 12 bases between. This CDR3 is built from 14 residues. Germline CDR1 and CDR2: WNHNN and SYGVQD (reference sequence). The data originate from a study of shared clonotypes between healthy human individuals. Some clones are missing from TCRdb's copy, which holds only in-frame ones; the method was immunoSEQ multiplex PCR. The table shows roughly 1 million clones, with 65% to 80% occurring only once. The clonotype comes from a man between 18 and 35 years old in good health. The chain employs TRBV10-1 and TRBJ2-2; TRBD2 is a possible D gene (8 bases). The sample taken for sequencing was memory CD4+ T cells sorted from blood. Noted subset: CD45RA-negative fraction. This CDR3 reads CASSREGATGELFF. As DNA, the CDR3 is TGCGCCAGCAGTCGGGAGGGGGCAACCGGGGAGCTGTTTTTT.